These T cell receptor beta chains were read from a single sample in a study of shared clonotypes between healthy human individuals. Assay: immunoSEQ multiplex PCR; the TCRdb copy retains only in-frame clones and omits some. Of under 600,000 clones in the sample, 95% to 98% were seen once. Sequencing was carried out using naive CD4+ T cells sorted from blood. All receptors derive from a woman aged 25-40 years in good health. CDR3s include the opening cysteine and the closing phenylalanine or tryptophan. A D gene is named only where the DNA matches it firmly. Some rows have no size entry. The others give once, few or many, or a class for an expanded clone.

clone size,D gene,J gene,V gene,CDR3 DNA,CDR3 protein
.,.,TRBJ2-7,TRBV6-6,TGTGCCAGCAGTTACTCGGGGGCGGGGGCCTCCTACGAGCAGTACTTC,CASSYSGAGASYEQYF
.,.,TRBJ1-3,TRBV5-1,TGCGCCAGCAGCTTGGGAAACTCTGGAAACACCATATATTTT,CASSLGNSGNTIYF
.,TRBD2,TRBJ2-1,TRBV7-8,TGTGCCAGCAGCTTAGGTAGCGGGAGTATCCTTGAGCAGTTCTTC,CASSLGSGSILEQFF
.,TRBD2,TRBJ2-1,TRBV11-2,TGTGCCAGCACCGCAGGGGTAGCGGGAGGTCATGAGCAGTTCTTC,CASTAGVAGGHEQFF
.,.,TRBJ2-5,TRBV18,TGTGCCAGCTCACCACAGGGAGGAAGGGAGACCCAGTACTTC,CASSPQGGRETQYF
.,.,TRBJ2-3,TRBV5-1,TGCGCCAGCAGCCCAGGGTCAGATACGCAGTATTTT,CASSPGSDTQYF
.,.,TRBJ1-2,TRBV11-2,TGTGCCAGCAGCCCGTCGTCGGAATTCGCGACCTTC,CASSPSSEFATF
.,TRBD2,TRBJ2-3,TRBV9,TGTGCCAGCAGTGCTAGCGGGACCGGGGTTTCGGATACGCAGTATTTT,CASSASGTGVSDTQYF
.,.,TRBJ2-3,TRBV5-1,TGCGCCAGCAGCTTTAGGGGATCCTCTAGCACAGATACGCAGTATTTT,CASSFRGSSSTDTQYF
.,TRBD2,TRBJ2-1,TRBV6-1,TGTGCCAGCAGTGAAGCGCAGCGGGACCACCACAATGAGCAGTTCTTC,CASSEAQRDHHNEQFF
once,.,TRBJ1-1,TRBV29-1,TGCAGCGTTGCGGTTCATTTATCGAGGGGGAACACTGAAGCTTTCTTT,CSVAVHLSRGNTEAFF
.,TRBD2,TRBJ2-7,TRBV7-2,TGTGCCAGCAGGCTAGCGGGAGGGCCTTACGAGCAGTACTTC,CASRLAGGPYEQYF
.,.,TRBJ2-3,TRBV5-1,TGCGCCAGCAGACCCGTGAGGGGTGGTGCCGGAACTTCGGGCACGCAGTATTTT,CASRPVRGGAGTSGTQYF
.,.,TRBJ1-2,TRBV28,TGTGCCAGCAGCGTCGAAGGGCTGGGCTACACCTTC,CASSVEGLGYTF
.,.,TRBJ2-2,TRBV5-1,TGCGCCAGCAGCTCCCCCTCGGGGTATGGCGGGGAGCTGTTTTTT,CASSSPSGYGGELFF
.,.,TRBJ2-5,TRBV11-2,TGTGCCAGCAGCTCGGGGTTCGGAGAGACCCAGTACTTC,CASSSGFGETQYF
.,TRBD1,TRBJ1-3,TRBV9,TGTGCCAGCAGCGCTAGGGGGACAGGGGGCATGGACACCATATATTTT,CASSARGTGGMDTIYF
once,.,TRBJ1-2,TRBV10-3,TGTGCCATCAGTGCGGGTGATGGCTACACCTTC,CAISAGDGYTF
.,.,TRBJ2-7,TRBV18,TGTGCCAGCTCACCATACGATACAGGAACCTACGAGCAGTACTTC,CASSPYDTGTYEQYF
.,.,TRBJ1-4,TRBV28,TGTGCCAGCAGTCCACTCAGGGGAGCAACTAATGAAAAACTGTTTTTT,CASSPLRGATNEKLFF
.,.,TRBJ2-1,TRBV5-1,TGCGCCAGCAGTAGGGATGGCAGGGGCCATGAGCAGTTCTTC,CASSRDGRGHEQFF
.,TRBD1,TRBJ2-3,TRBV11-2,TGTGCCAGCACCCCGGTATTGGGGACAGGAGGAACAGATACGCAGTATTTT,CASTPVLGTGGTDTQYF
.,.,TRBJ1-1,TRBV14,TGTGCCAGCAGCCAAGAACCCGGGTCAAACACTGAAGCTTTCTTT,CASSQEPGSNTEAFF
.,TRBD2,TRBJ2-7,TRBV30,TGTGCCTGGAGTTCGCTAGCGGGAACCTACGAGCAGTACTTC,CAWSSLAGTYEQYF
.,.,TRBJ2-2,TRBV19,TGTGCCAGTATGGAACTAGGGGTGGCCGGGGAGCTGTTTTTT,CASMELGVAGELFF
.,TRBD1,TRBJ2-3,TRBV6-4,TGTGCCAGCAGGGGACAGGCCGAGTCAGGGGCGCAGTATTTT,CASRGQAESGAQYF
.,TRBD1,TRBJ2-6,TRBV9,TGTGCCAGCAGCCAGGGGGCTGGGGCCAACGTCCTGACTTTC,CASSQGAGANVLTF
.,TRBD1,TRBJ1-1,TRBV19,TGTGCCAGTAGTCCAGGGACAGGGGGCTGGAACACTGAAGCTTTCTTT,CASSPGTGGWNTEAFF
.,.,TRBJ2-7,TRBV9,TGTGCCAGCAGCGTAGGGGGCAGGGTAGACGACGAGCAGTACTTC,CASSVGGRVDDEQYF
.,.,TRBJ2-3,TRBV7-9,TGTGCCAGCAGCCCATTATTACGGCCCAAAGAGGACCCCGATACGCAGTATTTT,CASSPLLRPKEDPDTQYF
.,.,TRBJ2-3,TRBV7-2,TGTGCCAGCAGCTTACTTCCGAGAGGTGTTGGAGATACGCAGTATTTT,CASSLLPRGVGDTQYF
.,TRBD1,TRBJ2-3,TRBV5-1,TGCGCCAGCAGCTCCGGGACAGGGGCAGATACGCAGTATTTT,CASSSGTGADTQYF